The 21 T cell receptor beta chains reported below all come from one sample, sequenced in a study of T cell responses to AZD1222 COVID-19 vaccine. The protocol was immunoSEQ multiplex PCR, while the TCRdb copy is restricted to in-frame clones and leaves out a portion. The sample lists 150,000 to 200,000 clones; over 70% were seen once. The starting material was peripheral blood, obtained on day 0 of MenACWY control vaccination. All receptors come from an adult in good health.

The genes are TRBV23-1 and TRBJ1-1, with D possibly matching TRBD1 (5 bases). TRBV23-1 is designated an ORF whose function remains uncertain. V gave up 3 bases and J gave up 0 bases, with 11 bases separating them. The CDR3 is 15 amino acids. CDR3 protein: CASSQGGLMNTEAFF. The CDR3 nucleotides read TGCGCCAGCAGTCAGGGGGGACTCATGAACACTGAAGCTTTCTTT.

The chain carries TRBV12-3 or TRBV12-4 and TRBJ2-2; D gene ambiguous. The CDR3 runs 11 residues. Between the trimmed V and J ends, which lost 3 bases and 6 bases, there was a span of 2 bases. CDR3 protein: CASSFSGELFF. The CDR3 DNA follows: TGTGCCAGCAGTTTCTCCGGGGAGCTGTTTTTT.

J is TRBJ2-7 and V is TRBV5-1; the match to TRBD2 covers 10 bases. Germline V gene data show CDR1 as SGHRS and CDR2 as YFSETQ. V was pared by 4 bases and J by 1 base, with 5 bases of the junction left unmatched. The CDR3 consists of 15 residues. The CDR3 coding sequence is TGCGCCAGCAGCGGCGGGACTAGCGCGTCCTACGAGCAGTACTTC. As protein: CASSGGTSASYEQYF.

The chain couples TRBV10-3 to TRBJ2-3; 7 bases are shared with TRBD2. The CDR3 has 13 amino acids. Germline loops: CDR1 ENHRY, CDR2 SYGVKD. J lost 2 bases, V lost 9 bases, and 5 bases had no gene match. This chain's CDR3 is CAILASNTDTQYF. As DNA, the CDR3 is TGTGCCATACTAGCGAGCAACACAGATACGCAGTATTTT.

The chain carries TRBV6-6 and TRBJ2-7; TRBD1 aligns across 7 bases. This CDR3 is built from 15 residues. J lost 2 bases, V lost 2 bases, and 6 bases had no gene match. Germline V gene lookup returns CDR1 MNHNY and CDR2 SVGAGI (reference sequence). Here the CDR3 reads CASSYETGTAYEQYF. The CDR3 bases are TGTGCCAGCAGTTACGAGACAGGGACCGCCTACGAGCAGTACTTC.

The CDR3 is CASRPGQGGTQYF. CDR3 DNA: TGTGCCAGCAGACCGGGACAGGGGGGAACCCAGTACTTC. The chain combines TRBV28 with TRBJ2-5, with 11 nucleotides matching TRBD1. The V and J ends lost 6 bases and 8 bases, in that order; junction bases with no gene match: 5. CDR1 is MDHEN, CDR2 SYDVKM, per germline. CDR3 length: 13 residues. Complete variable domain (other parts from reference TRBV28 and TRBJ2-5): DVKVTQSSRYLVKRTGEKVFLECVQDMDHENMFWYRQDPGLGLRLIYFSYDVKMKEKGDIPEGYSVSREKKERFSLILESASTNQTSMYLCASRPGQGGTQYFGPGTRLLVL.

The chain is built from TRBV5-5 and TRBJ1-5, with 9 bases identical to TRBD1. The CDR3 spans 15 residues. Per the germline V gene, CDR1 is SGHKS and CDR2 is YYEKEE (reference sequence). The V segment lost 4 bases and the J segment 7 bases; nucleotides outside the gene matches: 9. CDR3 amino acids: CASSLQGQGGQPQHF. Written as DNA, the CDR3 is TGTGCCAGCAGCCTCCAGGGACAGGGAGGGCAGCCCCAGCATTTT.

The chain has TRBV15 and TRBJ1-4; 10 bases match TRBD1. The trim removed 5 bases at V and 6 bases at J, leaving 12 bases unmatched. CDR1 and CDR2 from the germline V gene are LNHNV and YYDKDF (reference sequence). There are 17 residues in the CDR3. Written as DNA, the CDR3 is TGTGCCACCAGCGAGGTGGTGGGTGGGACAGGGGATGAAAAACTGTTTTTT. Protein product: CATSEVVGGTGDEKLFF.

The CDR3 sequence: CASSTTGVMNTEAFF. The CDR3, as DNA: TGTGCCAGCAGTACGACAGGGGTGATGAACACTGAAGCTTTCTTT. V usage is TRBV6-5 and J usage is TRBJ1-1; the match to TRBD1 covers 8 bases. Germline lookup yields CDR1 MNHEY and CDR2 SVGAGI. V dropped 5 bases and J dropped 0; count of bases not matched to a gene: 5. The CDR3 runs 15 residues.

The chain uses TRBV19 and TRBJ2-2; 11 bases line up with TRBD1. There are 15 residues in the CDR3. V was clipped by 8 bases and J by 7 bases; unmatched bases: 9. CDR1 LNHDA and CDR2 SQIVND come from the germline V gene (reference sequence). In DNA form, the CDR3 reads TGTGCCAGTTCGAGGACAGGGGGCGTCGTCGGGGAGCTGTTTTTT. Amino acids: CASSRTGGVVGELFF.

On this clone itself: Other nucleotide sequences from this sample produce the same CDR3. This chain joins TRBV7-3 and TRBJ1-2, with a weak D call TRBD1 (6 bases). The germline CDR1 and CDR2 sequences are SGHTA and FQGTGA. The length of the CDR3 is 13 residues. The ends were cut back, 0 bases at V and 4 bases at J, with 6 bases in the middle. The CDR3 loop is CASSLTGGYGYTF. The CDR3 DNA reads TGTGCCAGCAGCTTAACAGGGGGCTATGGCTACACCTTC. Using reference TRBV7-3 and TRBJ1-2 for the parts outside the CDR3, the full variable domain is GAGVSQTPSNKVTEKGKYVELRCDPISGHTALYWYRQSLGQGPEFLIYFQGTGAADDSGLPNDRFFAVRPEGSVSTLKIQRTERGDSAVYLCASSLTGGYGYTFGSGTRLTVV.

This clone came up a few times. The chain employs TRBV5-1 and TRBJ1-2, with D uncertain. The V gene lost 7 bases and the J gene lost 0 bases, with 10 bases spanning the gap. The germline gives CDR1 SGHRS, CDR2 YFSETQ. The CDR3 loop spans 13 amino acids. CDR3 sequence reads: CASAEGANYGYTF. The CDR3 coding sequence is TGCGCCAGCGCGGAAGGAGCTAACTATGGCTACACCTTC.

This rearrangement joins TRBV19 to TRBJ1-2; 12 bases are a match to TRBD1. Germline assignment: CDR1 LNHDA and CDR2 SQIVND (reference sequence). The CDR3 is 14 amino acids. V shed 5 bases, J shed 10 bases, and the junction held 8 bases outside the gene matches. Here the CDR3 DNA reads TGTGCCAGTAGTCCCGGGACAGGGGGCTGGGACTACACCTTC. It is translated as CASSPGTGGWDYTF. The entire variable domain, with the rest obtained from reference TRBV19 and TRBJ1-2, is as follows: DGGITQSPKYLFRKEGQNVTLSCEQNLNHDAMYWYRQDPGQGLRLIYYSQIVNDFQKGDIAEGYSVSREKKESFPLTVTSAQKNPTAFYLCASSPGTGGWDYTFGSGTRLTVV.

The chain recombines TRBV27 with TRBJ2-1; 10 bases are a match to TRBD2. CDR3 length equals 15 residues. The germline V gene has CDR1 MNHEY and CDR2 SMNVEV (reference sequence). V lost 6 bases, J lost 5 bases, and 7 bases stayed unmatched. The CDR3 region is CASSPSGSGHNEQFF. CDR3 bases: TGTGCCAGCAGCCCTAGCGGGAGTGGGCACAATGAGCAGTTCTTC.

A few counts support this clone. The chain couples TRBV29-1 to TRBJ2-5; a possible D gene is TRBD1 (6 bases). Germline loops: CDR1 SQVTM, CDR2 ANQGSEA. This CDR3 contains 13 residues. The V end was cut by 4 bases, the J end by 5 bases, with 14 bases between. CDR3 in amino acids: CSVVLGAGETQYF. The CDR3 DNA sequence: TGCAGCGTTGTCTTGGGGGCTGGCGAGACCCAGTACTTC.

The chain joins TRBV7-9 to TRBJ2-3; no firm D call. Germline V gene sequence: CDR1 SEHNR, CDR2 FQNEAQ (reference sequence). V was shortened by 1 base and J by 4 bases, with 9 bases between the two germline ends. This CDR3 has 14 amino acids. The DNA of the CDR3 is TGTGCCAGCAGCTTAGGTCGTGCCGCAGATACGCAGTATTTT. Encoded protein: CASSLGRAADTQYF.

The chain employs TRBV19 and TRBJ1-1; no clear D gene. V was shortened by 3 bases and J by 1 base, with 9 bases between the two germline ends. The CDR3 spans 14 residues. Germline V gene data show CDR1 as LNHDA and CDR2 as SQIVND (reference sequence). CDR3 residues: CASSIGVGNTEAFF. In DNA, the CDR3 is TGTGCCAGTAGTATCGGGGTGGGGAACACTGAAGCTTTCTTT.

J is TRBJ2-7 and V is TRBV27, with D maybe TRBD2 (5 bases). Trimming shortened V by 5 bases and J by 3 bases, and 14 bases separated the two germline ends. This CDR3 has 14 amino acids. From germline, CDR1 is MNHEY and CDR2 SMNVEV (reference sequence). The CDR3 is CASSLAPSHYEQYF. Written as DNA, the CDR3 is TGTGCCAGCAGTCTCGCTCCTAGCCACTACGAGCAGTACTTC.

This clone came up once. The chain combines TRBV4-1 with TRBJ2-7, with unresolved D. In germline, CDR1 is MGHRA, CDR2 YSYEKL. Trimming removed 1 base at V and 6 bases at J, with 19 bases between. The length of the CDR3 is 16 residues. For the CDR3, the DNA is TGCGCCAGCAGCCAAGGACCGCAATGGATCGCCAGCGAGCAGTACTTC. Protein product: CASSQGPQWIASEQYF.

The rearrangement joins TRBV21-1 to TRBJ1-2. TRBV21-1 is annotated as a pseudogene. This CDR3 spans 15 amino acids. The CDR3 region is CASSTGTPAPYGYTF. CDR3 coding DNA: TGTGCCAGCAGTACCGGGACCCCGGCCCCCTATGGCTACACCTTC.

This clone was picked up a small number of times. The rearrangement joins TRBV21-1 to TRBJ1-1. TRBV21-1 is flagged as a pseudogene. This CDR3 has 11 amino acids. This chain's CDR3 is CAGWENTEAFF. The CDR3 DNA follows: TGTGCCGGTTGGGAGAACACTGAAGCTTTCTTT.